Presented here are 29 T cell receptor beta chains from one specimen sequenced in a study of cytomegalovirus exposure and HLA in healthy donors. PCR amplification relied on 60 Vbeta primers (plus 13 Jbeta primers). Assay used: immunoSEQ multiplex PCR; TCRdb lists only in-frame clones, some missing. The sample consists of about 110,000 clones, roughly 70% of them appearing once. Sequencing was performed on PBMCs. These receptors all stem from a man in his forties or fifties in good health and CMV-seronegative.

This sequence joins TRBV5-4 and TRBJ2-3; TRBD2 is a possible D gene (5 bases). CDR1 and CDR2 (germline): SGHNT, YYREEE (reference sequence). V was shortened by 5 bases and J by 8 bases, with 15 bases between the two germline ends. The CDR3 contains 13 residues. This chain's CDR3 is CASRPGGSGTQYF. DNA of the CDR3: TGTGCCAGCAGACCTGGCGGGTCGGGTACGCAGTATTTT.

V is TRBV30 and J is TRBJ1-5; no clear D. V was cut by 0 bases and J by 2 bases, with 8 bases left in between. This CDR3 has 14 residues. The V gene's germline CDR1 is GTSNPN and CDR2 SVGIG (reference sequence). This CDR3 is CAWSVMAGNQPQHF. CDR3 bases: TGTGCCTGGAGTGTAATGGCAGGCAATCAGCCCCAGCATTTT.

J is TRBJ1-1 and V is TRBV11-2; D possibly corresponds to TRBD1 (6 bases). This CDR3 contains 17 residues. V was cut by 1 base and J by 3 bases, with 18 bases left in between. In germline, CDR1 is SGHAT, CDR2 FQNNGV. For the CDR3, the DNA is TGTGCCAGCAGCTTAGTGGTTATTTGGGGGGGCGACACTGAAGCTTTCTTT. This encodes CASSLVVIWGGDTEAFF.

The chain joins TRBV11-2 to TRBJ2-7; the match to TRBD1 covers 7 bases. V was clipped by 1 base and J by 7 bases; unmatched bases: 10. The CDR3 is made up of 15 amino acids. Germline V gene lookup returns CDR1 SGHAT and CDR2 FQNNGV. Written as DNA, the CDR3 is TGTGCCAGCAGCTTAGGAGACAGGGAGTTGGAGGAGCAGTACTTC. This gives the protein CASSLGDRELEEQYF.

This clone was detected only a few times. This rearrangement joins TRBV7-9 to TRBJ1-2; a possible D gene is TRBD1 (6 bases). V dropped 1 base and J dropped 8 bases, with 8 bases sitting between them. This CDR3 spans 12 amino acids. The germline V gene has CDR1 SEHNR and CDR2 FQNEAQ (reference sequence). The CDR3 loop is CASSLVQGGYTF. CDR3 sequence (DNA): TGTGCCAGCAGCTTAGTCCAGGGGGGCTACACCTTC.

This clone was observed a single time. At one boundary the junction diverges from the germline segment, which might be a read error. For the CDR3, the DNA is TGTTCCAGCAGCTCCCAGGGGTTTGGCTACACCTTC. Encoded protein: CSSSSQGFGYTF. This chain connects TRBV7-9 to TRBJ1-2, with D possibly matching TRBD1 (6 bases). From germline, CDR1 is SEHNR and CDR2 FQNEAQ (reference sequence). CDR3 length: 12 amino acids.

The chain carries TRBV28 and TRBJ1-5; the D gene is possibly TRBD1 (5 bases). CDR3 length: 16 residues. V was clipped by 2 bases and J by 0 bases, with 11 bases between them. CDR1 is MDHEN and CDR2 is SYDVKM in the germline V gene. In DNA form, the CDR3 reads TGTGCCAGCAGTTTAATAGACAGTTATAGCAATCAGCCCCAGCATTTT. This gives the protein CASSLIDSYSNQPQHF.

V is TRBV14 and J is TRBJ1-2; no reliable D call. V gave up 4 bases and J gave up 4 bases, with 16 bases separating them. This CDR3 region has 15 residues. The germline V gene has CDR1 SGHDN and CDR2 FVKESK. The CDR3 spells CASSPPGRLAYGYTF. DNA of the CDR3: TGTGCCAGCAGCCCTCCTGGTAGACTGGCCTATGGCTACACCTTC. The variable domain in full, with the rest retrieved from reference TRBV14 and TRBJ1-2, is EAGVTQFPSHSVIEKGQTVTLRCDPISGHDNLYWYRRVMGKEIKFLLHFVKESKQDESGMPNNRFLAERTGGTYSTLKVQPAELEDSGVYFCASSPPGRLAYGYTFGSGTRLTVV.

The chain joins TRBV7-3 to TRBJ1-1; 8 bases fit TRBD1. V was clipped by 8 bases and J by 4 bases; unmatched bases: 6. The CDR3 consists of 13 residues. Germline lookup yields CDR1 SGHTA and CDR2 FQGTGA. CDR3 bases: TGTGCCAGCTTGACAGGGGCGAGCACTGAAGCTTTCTTT. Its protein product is CASLTGASTEAFF.

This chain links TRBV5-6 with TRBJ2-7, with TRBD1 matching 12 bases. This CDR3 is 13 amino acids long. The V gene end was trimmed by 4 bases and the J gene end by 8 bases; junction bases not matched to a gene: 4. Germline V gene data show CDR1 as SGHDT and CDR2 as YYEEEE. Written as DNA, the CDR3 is TGTGCCAGCAGCCCCGGGACAGGGGGCCAGCAGTACTTC. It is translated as CASSPGTGGQQYF.

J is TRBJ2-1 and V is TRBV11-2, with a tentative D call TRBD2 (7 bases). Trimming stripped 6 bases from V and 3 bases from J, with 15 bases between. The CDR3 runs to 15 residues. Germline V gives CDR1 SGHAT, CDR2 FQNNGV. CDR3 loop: CASSTGLADYNEQFF. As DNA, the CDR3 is TGTGCCAGCAGTACAGGGCTAGCGGACTACAATGAGCAGTTCTTC.

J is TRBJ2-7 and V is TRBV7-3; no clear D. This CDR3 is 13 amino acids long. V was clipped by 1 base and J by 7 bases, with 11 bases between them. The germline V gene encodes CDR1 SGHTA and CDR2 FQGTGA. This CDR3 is CASSLNPVEEQYF. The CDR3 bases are TGTGCCAGCAGCTTAAATCCCGTAGAGGAGCAGTACTTC.

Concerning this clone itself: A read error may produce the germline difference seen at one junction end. CDR3 protein: CASSEAGQADYGYPF. Written as DNA, the CDR3 is TGTGCCAGCAGTGAAGCTGGACAGGCCGACTATGGCTACCCCTTC. V is TRBV6-1 and J is TRBJ1-2; TRBD1 matches 7 bases. There are 15 residues in the CDR3. CDR1 MNHNS and CDR2 SASEGT come from the germline V gene.

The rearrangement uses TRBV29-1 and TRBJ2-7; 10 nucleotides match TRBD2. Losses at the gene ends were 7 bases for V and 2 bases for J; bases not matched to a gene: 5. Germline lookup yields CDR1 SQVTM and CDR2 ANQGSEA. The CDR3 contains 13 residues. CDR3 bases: TGCAGCGCAGATCTAGCGGGGGCCTACGAGCAGTACTTC. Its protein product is CSADLAGAYEQYF.

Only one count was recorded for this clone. CDR3: CASSLDVGLRTGPQYF. CDR3 nucleotides: TGTGCCAGCAGCTTAGATGTCGGGTTAAGGACAGGGCCCCAGTACTTC. J is TRBJ2-5 and V is TRBV7-9; TRBD1 aligns across 8 bases. CDR1 and CDR2 from the germline V gene are SEHNR and FQNEAQ (reference sequence). The CDR3 is 16 residues long. Trimming cost V 1 base and J 9 bases; bases outside gene matches: 13.

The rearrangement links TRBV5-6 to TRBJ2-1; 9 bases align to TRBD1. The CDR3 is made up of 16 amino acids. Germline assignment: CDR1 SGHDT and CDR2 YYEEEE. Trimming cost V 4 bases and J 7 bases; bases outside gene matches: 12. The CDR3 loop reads CASSLDRGWVRNEQFF. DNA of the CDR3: TGTGCCAGCAGCCTAGACAGGGGGTGGGTTCGGAATGAGCAGTTCTTC.

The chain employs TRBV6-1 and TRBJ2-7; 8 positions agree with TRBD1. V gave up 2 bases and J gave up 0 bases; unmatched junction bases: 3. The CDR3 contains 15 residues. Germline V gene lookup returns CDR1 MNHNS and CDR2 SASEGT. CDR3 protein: CASSENTGGSYEQYF. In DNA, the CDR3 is TGTGCCAGCAGTGAAAACACAGGGGGCTCCTACGAGCAGTACTTC.

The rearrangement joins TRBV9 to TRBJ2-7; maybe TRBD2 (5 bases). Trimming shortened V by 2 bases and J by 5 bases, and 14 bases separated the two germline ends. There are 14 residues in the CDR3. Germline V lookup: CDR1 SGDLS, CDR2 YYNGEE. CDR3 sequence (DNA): TGTGCCAGCAGCGTCCGGGATCTACGGCACGAGCAGTACTTC. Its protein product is CASSVRDLRHEQYF.

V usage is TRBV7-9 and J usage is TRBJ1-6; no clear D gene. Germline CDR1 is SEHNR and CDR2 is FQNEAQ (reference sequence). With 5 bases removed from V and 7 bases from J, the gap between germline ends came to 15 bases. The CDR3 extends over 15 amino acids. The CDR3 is CASSPRAGNNSPLHF. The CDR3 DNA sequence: TGTGCCAGCAGCCCCCGGGCGGGAAACAATTCACCCCTCCACTTT.

The CDR3 coding sequence is TGTGCCAGCAGCTTGGACCCGACTTATAATTCACCCCTCCACTTT. It translates to CASSLDPTYNSPLHF. V and J are TRBV5-8 and TRBJ1-6; D is unclear. Trimming took off 0 bases at V and 4 bases at J, with 8 bases between the two ends. Germline CDR1 SGHTS, CDR2 YDEGEE. This CDR3 region has 15 residues.

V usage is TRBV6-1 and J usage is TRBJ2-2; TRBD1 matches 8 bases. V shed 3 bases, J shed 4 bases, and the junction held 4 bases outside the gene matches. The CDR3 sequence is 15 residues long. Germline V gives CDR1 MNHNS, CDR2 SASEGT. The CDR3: CASSEWTGPTGELFF. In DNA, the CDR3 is TGTGCCAGCAGTGAGTGGACAGGGCCCACCGGGGAGCTGTTTTTT.

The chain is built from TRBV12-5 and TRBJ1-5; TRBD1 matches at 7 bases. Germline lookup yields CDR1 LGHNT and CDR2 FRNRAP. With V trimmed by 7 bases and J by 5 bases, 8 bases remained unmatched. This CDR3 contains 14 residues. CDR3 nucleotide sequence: TGTGCTAGTGCGGGGGACAGCTTTTATCAGCCCCAGCATTTT. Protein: CASAGDSFYQPQHF.

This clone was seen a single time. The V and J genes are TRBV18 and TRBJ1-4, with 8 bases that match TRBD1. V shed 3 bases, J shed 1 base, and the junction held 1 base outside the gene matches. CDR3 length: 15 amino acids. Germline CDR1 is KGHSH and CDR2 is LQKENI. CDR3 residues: CASSPDRGTNEKLFF. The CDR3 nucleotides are TGTGCCAGCTCACCCGACAGGGGAACTAATGAAAAACTGTTTTTT.

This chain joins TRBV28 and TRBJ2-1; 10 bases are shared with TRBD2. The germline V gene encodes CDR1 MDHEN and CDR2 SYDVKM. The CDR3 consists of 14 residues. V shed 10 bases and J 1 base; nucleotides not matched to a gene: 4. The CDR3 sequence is CAIGTSVSYNEQFF. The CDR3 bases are TGTGCCATCGGGACTAGCGTTTCCTACAATGAGCAGTTCTTC.

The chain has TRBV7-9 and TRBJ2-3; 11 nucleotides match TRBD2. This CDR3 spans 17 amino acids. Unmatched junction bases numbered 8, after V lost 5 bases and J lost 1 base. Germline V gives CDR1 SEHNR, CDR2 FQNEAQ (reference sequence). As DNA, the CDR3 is TGTGCCAGCAGCCCCGAGGCTAGCGGGGGGCGCACAGATACGCAGTATTTT. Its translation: CASSPEASGGRTDTQYF.

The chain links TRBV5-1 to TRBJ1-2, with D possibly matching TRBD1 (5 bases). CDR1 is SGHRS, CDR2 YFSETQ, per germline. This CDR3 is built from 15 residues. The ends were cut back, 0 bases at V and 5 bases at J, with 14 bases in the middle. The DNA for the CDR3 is TGCGCCAGCAGCTTGGCCCCACGGGGGAATTATGGCTACACCTTC. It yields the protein CASSLAPRGNYGYTF.

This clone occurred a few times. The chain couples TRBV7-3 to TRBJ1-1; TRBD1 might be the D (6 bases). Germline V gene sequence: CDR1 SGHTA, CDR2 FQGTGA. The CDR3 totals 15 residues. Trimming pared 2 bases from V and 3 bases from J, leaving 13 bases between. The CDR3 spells CASSLLGGGDTEAFF. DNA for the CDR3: TGTGCCAGCAGCTTATTAGGTGGGGGCGACACTGAAGCTTTCTTT.

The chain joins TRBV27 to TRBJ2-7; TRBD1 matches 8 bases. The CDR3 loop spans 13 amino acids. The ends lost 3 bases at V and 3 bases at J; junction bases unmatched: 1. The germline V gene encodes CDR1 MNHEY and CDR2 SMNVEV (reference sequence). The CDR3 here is CASSFGQGYEQYF. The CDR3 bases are TGTGCCAGCAGTTTTGGACAGGGCTACGAGCAGTACTTC.

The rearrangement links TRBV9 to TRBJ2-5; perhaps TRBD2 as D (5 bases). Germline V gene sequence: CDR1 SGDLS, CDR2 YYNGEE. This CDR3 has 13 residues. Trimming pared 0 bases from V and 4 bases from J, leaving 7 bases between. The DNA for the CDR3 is TGTGCCAGCAGCGTAGAACGGGGAGAGACCCAGTACTTC. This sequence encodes CASSVERGETQYF.